This T cell receptor beta chain was found in a study of CXCR3-negative and CXCR3-positive naive CD8 T cells. TRB cDNA libraries were made by UMI-labeled 5' RACE. TCRdb re-called the 5' RACE reads and catalogs CDR3 proteins one per entry, DNA excluded. The sample shows some 61,000 distinct CDR3 sequences, and 4.3% sits with its ten largest clones. This TCR was sampled from a human donor in good health. Some clones in this sample may be carry-over from other donors' samples. The sample was naive CXCR3- CD8+ T cells from blood. Subset of the sample: CD45RO-CCR7+CD27+CD95- naive CD8+ T cells lacking CXCR3 (TNR3-).

This CDR3 is CASSSPRGGYSYNEQFF. The genes are TRBV27 and TRBJ2-1; with no DNA, the TCRdb D assignment of TRBD2 cannot be verified. The CDR3 loop spans 17 amino acids. Germline V gene data show CDR1 as MNHEY and CDR2 as SMNVEV (reference sequence).